The 9 T cell receptor beta chains in this list originate from one sample, sequenced in a study of T cell changes during pregnancy in multiple sclerosis. Sequenced by immunoSEQ multiplex PCR; TCRdb stores in-frame clones only, minus some. The profile shows 70,000 to 80,000 clones, roughly 89% of them singletons. Sequencing used peripheral blood, obtained after pregnancy. Receptor source: a female donor in good health, enrolled as a control in a pregnancy study.

The rearrangement uses TRBV10-3 and TRBJ1-6; possible D gene TRBD1, 6 bases. Germline values: CDR1 ENHRY, CDR2 SYGVKD. This CDR3 is 14 amino acids long. The V end lost 6 bases, the J end lost 5 bases, and 11 bases lay between the germline ends. CDR3 in amino acids: CAIRGTLNNSPLHF. The CDR3 nucleotides read TGTGCCATCAGGGGGACACTTAATAATTCACCCCTCCACTTT.

This chain links TRBV4-2 with TRBJ2-5, with TRBD2 matching over 16 bases. The CDR3 runs to 15 residues. V lost 5 bases to trimming and J lost 5 bases; unmatched junction nucleotides: 2. CDR1 and CDR2 from the germline V gene are LGHNA and YNFKEQ. CDR3 DNA sequence: TGTGCCAGCAGCACGGGACTAGCGGGGGGGGAGACCCAGTACTTC. This codes for CASSTGLAGGETQYF.

The V gene is TRBV6-4, the J gene TRBJ2-1; 13 bases line up with TRBD2. With V trimmed by 1 base and J by 7 bases, 4 bases remained unmatched. The CDR3 runs to 16 residues. Germline V lookup: CDR1 MRHNA, CDR2 SNTAGT. CDR3 in DNA: TGTGCCAGCAGTGACTGGTGGACTAGCGGGAGTAATGAGCAGTTCTTC. This sequence encodes CASSDWWTSGSNEQFF.

V and J are TRBV20-1 and TRBJ1-2; D not certain. Germline V gives CDR1 DFQATT, CDR2 SNEGSKA (reference sequence). The V end lost 3 bases, the J end lost 3 bases, and 5 bases lay between the germline ends. The CDR3 spans 11 residues. The CDR3 bases are TGCAGTGCTAGTCAGGACTATGGCTACACCTTC. This sequence encodes CSASQDYGYTF.

The chain is built from TRBV5-1 and TRBJ1-2, with 9 bases matching TRBD1. V lost 0 bases to trimming and J lost 5 bases; unmatched junction nucleotides: 5. The germline gives CDR1 SGHRS, CDR2 YFSETQ. The length of the CDR3 is 15 residues. The CDR3 bases are TGCGCCAGCAGCTTGGCCGGAGGGACAGGGTATGGCTACACCTTC. Encoded protein: CASSLAGGTGYGYTF.

This sequence joins TRBV7-2 and TRBJ2-7, with D unresolved. Per the germline V gene, CDR1 is SGHTA and CDR2 is FQGNSA. The CDR3 is made up of 13 amino acids. The V end lost 1 base, the J end lost 0 bases, and 4 bases lay between the germline ends. Here the CDR3 DNA reads TGTGCCAGCAGCTTAGGTCGCTCCTACGAGCAGTACTTC. Translating gives CASSLGRSYEQYF.

The V call is TRBV11-2, the J call TRBJ2-1; 7 bases agree with TRBD2. Germline lookup yields CDR1 SGHAT and CDR2 FQNNGV. This CDR3 contains 15 residues. J was trimmed by 5 bases and V by 2 bases; bases with no gene match: 6. CDR3 in amino acids: CASSLLGTNNNEQFF. As DNA, the CDR3 is TGTGCCAGCAGCTTACTCGGGACTAATAACAATGAGCAGTTCTTC.

The rearrangement links TRBV7-3 to TRBJ2-1; the match to TRBD2 covers 11 bases. This CDR3 is 14 amino acids long. In germline, CDR1 is SGHTA, CDR2 FQGTGA. V was clipped by 4 bases and J by 10 bases; unmatched bases: 6. The CDR3 region is CASSSGTSGREQFF. The CDR3 coding sequence is TGTGCCAGCAGCTCCGGGACTAGCGGCCGAGAGCAGTTCTTC.

This chain joins TRBV5-6 and TRBJ2-7, with 9 bases aligning to TRBD1. Germline V CDR1 and CDR2: SGHDT, YYEEEE. The CDR3 totals 14 residues. V shed 3 bases, J shed 4 bases, and the junction held 5 bases outside the gene matches. CDR3 in DNA: TGTGCCAGCAGCTACGGGACAGGGACTTACGAGCAGTACTTC. Its translation: CASSYGTGTYEQYF.